The 28 T cell receptor beta chains presented below share a single source sample, sequenced in a study of blood T cell repertoires in COVID-19. Assay used: immunoSEQ multiplex PCR; TCRdb lists only in-frame clones, some missing. Among about 270,000 clones listed, roughly 84% were seen once. Sequenced input: peripheral blood. Source of these receptors: a woman under 30 with acute or convalescent COVID-19.

The chain is built from TRBV27 and TRBJ1-2; 8 nucleotides match TRBD1. V trimming: 1 base; J trimming: 6 bases; junction bases outside the gene matches: 13. CDR3 length equals 17 residues. Germline assignment: CDR1 MNHEY and CDR2 SMNVEV (reference sequence). This CDR3 reads CASSLWGQGARLNGYTF. In DNA, the CDR3 is TGTGCCAGCAGTTTATGGGGCCAGGGGGCCCGCTTGAATGGCTACACCTTC.

The chain combines TRBV19 with TRBJ1-2, with D perhaps matching TRBD1 (6 bases). Germline V gene data show CDR1 as LNHDA and CDR2 as SQIVND (reference sequence). The CDR3 totals 14 residues. V dropped 0 bases and J dropped 5 bases, with 10 bases sitting between them. The CDR3 here is CASSIDTGTYGYTF. CDR3 sequence (DNA): TGTGCCAGTAGTATAGACACCGGGACATATGGCTACACCTTC. Variable domain in full (rest from reference TRBV19 and TRBJ1-2): DGGITQSPKYLFRKEGQNVTLSCEQNLNHDAMYWYRQDPGQGLRLIYYSQIVNDFQKGDIAEGYSVSREKKESFPLTVTSAQKNPTAFYLCASSIDTGTYGYTFGSGTRLTVV.

V is TRBV28 and J is TRBJ1-1; possible D gene TRBD1, 6 bases. CDR1 is MDHEN, CDR2 SYDVKM, per germline. Trimming took 6 bases from V and 4 from J, leaving 9 bases between them. This CDR3 contains 12 residues. This chain's CDR3 is CASRTGLTEAFF. For the CDR3, the DNA is TGTGCCAGCAGAACAGGGCTCACTGAAGCTTTCTTT.

This chain links TRBV5-1 with TRBJ2-7; tentatively, D is TRBD2 (6 bases). The CDR3 runs 16 residues. Looked up from germline, CDR1 is SGHRS and CDR2 is YFSETQ. V was trimmed by 4 bases and J by 2 bases, leaving 19 bases between them. The CDR3 is CASSRISEGSTYEQYF. CDR3 DNA: TGCGCCAGCAGCCGGATCTCGGAGGGTTCCACCTACGAGCAGTACTTC.

The J gene is TRBJ1-3, the V gene TRBV6-5, with unresolved D. This CDR3 comprises 15 residues. V was trimmed by 0 bases and J by 4 bases, leaving 10 bases between them. Looked up from germline, CDR1 is MNHEY and CDR2 is SVGAGI. The DNA for the CDR3 is TGTGCCAGCAGTTACTCGAACGGGAGGGGAAACACCATATATTTT. It yields the protein CASSYSNGRGNTIYF.

This chain links TRBV5-4 with TRBJ2-5, with D perhaps matching TRBD2 (6 bases). Germline V gene data show CDR1 as SGHNT and CDR2 as YYREEE (reference sequence). V was shortened by 4 bases and J by 3 bases, with 13 bases between the two germline ends. There are 14 residues in the CDR3. As DNA, the CDR3 is TGTGCCAGCAGCAAGGAGGGGTTTGAAGAGACCCAGTACTTC. This encodes CASSKEGFEETQYF.

In nucleotides, the CDR3 is TGTGCCAGCAGTTGGGACCACATTCTCCAGGGGATATATGGCTACACCTTC. As protein: CASSWDHILQGIYGYTF. The chain links TRBV28 to TRBJ1-2, with a possible D match to TRBD1 (6 bases). CDR1 MDHEN and CDR2 SYDVKM come from the germline V gene. The V end lost 4 bases, the J end lost 5 bases, and 23 bases lay between the germline ends. The CDR3 has 17 amino acids.

The chain combines TRBV2 with TRBJ2-7; TRBD2 aligns across 8 bases. The V gene end was trimmed by 2 bases and the J gene end by 2 bases; junction bases not matched to a gene: 2. Germline-derived CDR1 and CDR2 are SNHLY and FYNNEI. The CDR3 loop spans 14 amino acids. CDR3 sequence: CASSESGGTYEQYF. For the CDR3, the DNA is TGTGCCAGCAGTGAATCGGGGGGGACCTACGAGCAGTACTTC.

The V call is TRBV28, the J call TRBJ2-7; 10 bases are shared with TRBD2. CDR3 length: 16 amino acids. Per germline, CDR1 MDHEN and CDR2 SYDVKM. J was trimmed by 2 bases and V by 3 bases; bases with no gene match: 7. CDR3 DNA: TGTGCCAGCAGTTTTACTAGCGGGACTTTTACCTACGAGCAGTACTTC. Translated: CASSFTSGTFTYEQYF.

V is TRBV7-8 and J is TRBJ1-5; weak D call: TRBD1 (6 bases). The CDR3 spans 16 residues. V gave up 3 bases and J gave up 4 bases, with 16 bases separating them. Germline loops: CDR1 SGHVS, CDR2 FQNEAQ. DNA for the CDR3: TGTGCCAGCAGCTTGGCCACAGGGAGCGCTAATCAGCCCCAGCATTTT. Amino acids: CASSLATGSANQPQHF.

The rearrangement links TRBV10-3 to TRBJ1-5, with a tentative D call TRBD1 (5 bases). Germline CDR1 and CDR2: ENHRY and SYGVKD. The CDR3 runs 16 residues. V lost 0 bases and J lost 7, with 16 bases in between. CDR3 sequence (DNA): TGTGCCATCAGTGAGTCGAAGGGGCCACTTCTGCAGCCCCAGCATTTT. As protein: CAISESKGPLLQPQHF.

The rearrangement uses TRBV5-1 and TRBJ2-6; D perhaps matches TRBD2 (6 bases). CDR1 SGHRS and CDR2 YFSETQ come from the germline V gene. The CDR3 covers 17 residues. V dropped 0 bases and J dropped 0 bases, with 10 bases sitting between them. The CDR3 reads CASSLASVISGANVLTF. In DNA, the CDR3 is TGCGCCAGCAGCTTGGCTAGCGTAATCTCTGGGGCCAACGTCCTGACTTTC.

As DNA, the CDR3 is TGTGCCAGCAGCTCGGGTCTAGAGGGATATAGCAATCAGCCCCAGCATTTT. Protein: CASSSGLEGYSNQPQHF. The rearrangement links TRBV5-6 to TRBJ1-5; D gene uncertain. The length of the CDR3 is 17 residues. The V gene's germline CDR1 is SGHDT and CDR2 YYEEEE. V shed 3 bases and J shed 0 bases, with 16 bases lying between them. Variable domain in full (rest from reference TRBV5-6 and TRBJ1-5): DAGVTQSPTHLIKTRGQQVTLRCSPKSGHDTVSWYQQALGQGPQFIFQYYEEEERQRGNFPDRFSGHQFPNYSSELNVNALLLGDSALYLCASSSGLEGYSNQPQHFGDGTRLSIL.

This clone was found once. The chain combines TRBV28 with TRBJ1-2, with D possibly matching TRBD1 (5 bases). CDR1 and CDR2 from the germline V gene are MDHEN and SYDVKM. The CDR3 runs to 11 residues. V lost 8 bases and J 8 bases, leaving 12 bases between the germline ends. Here the CDR3 reads CASRDAGGYTF. DNA of the CDR3: TGTGCCAGCCGGGACGCGGGAGGCTACACCTTC.

V gene TRBV10-3 combines with J gene TRBJ2-7, with 7 bases identical to TRBD1. Germline V gene data show CDR1 as ENHRY and CDR2 as SYGVKD. This CDR3 has 16 amino acids. With 3 bases clipped from V and 1 base from J, the junction kept 9 bases outside the gene matches. CDR3 sequence: CAISDPDRRRSYEQYF. The CDR3 bases are TGTGCCATCAGTGACCCGGACAGGCGGCGATCCTACGAGCAGTACTTC.

The rearrangement uses TRBV6-5 and TRBJ1-6, with D unclear. CDR3 size: 16 residues. The V gene lost 1 base and the J gene lost 8 bases, with 15 bases spanning the gap. CDR1 is MNHEY, CDR2 SVGAGI, per germline. The CDR3 loop is CASSYLWAAVDSPLHF. Written as DNA, the CDR3 is TGTGCCAGCAGTTACTTATGGGCAGCGGTTGATTCACCCCTCCACTTT.

The V call is TRBV7-8, the J call TRBJ2-1; D may be TRBD2 (5 bases). Between the trimmed V and J ends, which lost 5 bases and 0 bases, there was a span of 17 bases. CDR1 is SGHVS and CDR2 is FQNEAQ in the germline V gene. The CDR3 has 17 amino acids. The CDR3 bases are TGTGCCAGCAGCCAAGTTCGGGGTCATTTCTCCTACAATGAGCAGTTCTTC. This codes for CASSQVRGHFSYNEQFF.

The chain is built from TRBV9 and TRBJ1-3, with 11 nucleotides matching TRBD1. The CDR3 extends over 16 amino acids. V dropped 4 bases and J dropped 3; count of bases not matched to a gene: 6. Per germline, CDR1 SGDLS and CDR2 YYNGEE. CDR3 bases: TGTGCCAGCAGCCCAGGGGGGACAGGGGGTGGAAACACCATATATTTT. This codes for CASSPGGTGGGNTIYF.

The chain joins TRBV7-9 to TRBJ1-1; TRBD1 is a possible D gene (6 bases). Germline CDR1 is SEHNR and CDR2 is FQNEAQ (reference sequence). The length of the CDR3 is 14 residues. V was cut by 4 bases and J by 3 bases, with 12 bases left in between. As DNA, the CDR3 is TGTGCCAGCAGCTCACAGGGAAGACACACTGAAGCTTTCTTT. It encodes CASSSQGRHTEAFF.

The V call is TRBV24-1, the J call TRBJ1-5; 9 positions agree with TRBD1. Trimming cost V 7 bases and J 0 bases; bases outside gene matches: 15. This CDR3 has 19 residues. Germline loops: CDR1 KGHDR, CDR2 SFDVKD. CDR3 DNA sequence: TGTGCCACCAGCGGGGGGGGACAGGGAAGAGGGTATAGCAATCAGCCCCAGCATTTT. It translates to CATSGGGQGRGYSNQPQHF.

The genes are TRBV29-1 and TRBJ2-1, with 10 bases identical to TRBD2. The ends lost 7 bases at V and 6 bases at J; junction bases unmatched: 9. The CDR3 runs 14 residues. CDR1 and CDR2 from the germline V gene are SQVTM and ANQGSEA. CDR3 amino acids: CSASGTSVGNEQFF. The DNA for the CDR3 is TGCAGCGCCTCCGGGACTAGCGTAGGCAATGAGCAGTTCTTC.

The V and J genes are TRBV28 and TRBJ2-2, with 7 bases that match TRBD1. The CDR3 length is 16 residues. Germline-derived CDR1 and CDR2 are MDHEN and SYDVKM. The V segment lost 6 bases and the J segment 4 bases; nucleotides outside the gene matches: 11. In DNA, the CDR3 is TGTGCCAGCAGCCCCGCCAGGGGGTTTAGCACCGGGGAGCTGTTTTTT. Amino acids: CASSPARGFSTGELFF.

The chain is built from TRBV5-1 and TRBJ2-7; TRBD2 might be the D (6 bases). Germline-derived CDR1 and CDR2 are SGHRS and YFSETQ. This CDR3 contains 15 residues. V lost 4 bases to trimming and J lost 5 bases, with 19 bases between them. DNA of the CDR3: TGCGCCAGCAGCAGGGACGGGGGTCATGTGAACGAGCAGTACTTC. It translates to CASSRDGGHVNEQYF.

The chain carries TRBV27 and TRBJ2-7; D remains unclear. CDR3 length equals 11 residues. V was pared by 10 bases and J by 0 bases, with 7 bases between. Germline V CDR1 and CDR2: MNHEY, SMNVEV (reference sequence). In DNA form, the CDR3 reads TGTGCCACCCGCAGCTCCTACGAGCAGTACTTC. It specifies CATRSSYEQYF.

J is TRBJ2-2 and V is TRBV27, with D unclear. CDR1 is MNHEY, CDR2 SMNVEV, per germline (reference sequence). The CDR3 has 16 amino acids. V dropped 6 bases and J dropped 2 bases, with 16 bases sitting between them. CDR3 DNA sequence: TGTGCCAGCAGGCACTTATTGTACTACAACACCGGGGAGCTGTTTTTT. Amino acid sequence: CASRHLLYYNTGELFF.

CDR3 sequence reads: CASRPLAAYNEQFF. CDR3 nucleotides: TGTGCCAGCAGACCACTAGCAGCCTACAATGAGCAGTTCTTC. The V gene is TRBV2, the J gene TRBJ2-1; weak D call: TRBD2 (6 bases). Germline-derived CDR1 and CDR2 are SNHLY and FYNNEI. CDR3 length: 14 amino acids. Trimming stripped 6 bases from V and 2 bases from J, with 11 bases between. The full variable domain, completed using reference TRBV2 and TRBJ2-1, is EPEVTQTPSHQVTQMGQEVILRCVPISNHLYFYWYRQILGQKVEFLVSFYNNEISEKSEIFDDQFSVERPDGSNFTLKIRSTKLEDSAMYFCASRPLAAYNEQFFGPGTRLTVL.

The chain has TRBV30 and TRBJ1-2; 10 nucleotides match TRBD1. Losses at the gene ends were 5 bases for V and 8 bases for J; bases not matched to a gene: 8. Germline V CDR1 and CDR2: GTSNPN, SVGIG (reference sequence). The CDR3 contains 13 residues. CDR3 nucleotide sequence: TGTGCCTGGGCTACGGGGACAGGGGACGGCTACACCTTC. Its protein is CAWATGTGDGYTF.

The J gene is TRBJ2-2, the V gene TRBV5-4, with D possibly matching TRBD2 (5 bases). V was clipped by 0 bases and J by 0 bases, with 9 bases between them. CDR1 and CDR2 from the germline V gene are SGHNT and YYREEE (reference sequence). The CDR3 runs to 16 residues. The CDR3 is CASSLGSGPNTGELFF. In nucleotides, the CDR3 is TGTGCCAGCAGCTTGGGAAGCGGACCGAACACCGGGGAGCTGTTTTTT.